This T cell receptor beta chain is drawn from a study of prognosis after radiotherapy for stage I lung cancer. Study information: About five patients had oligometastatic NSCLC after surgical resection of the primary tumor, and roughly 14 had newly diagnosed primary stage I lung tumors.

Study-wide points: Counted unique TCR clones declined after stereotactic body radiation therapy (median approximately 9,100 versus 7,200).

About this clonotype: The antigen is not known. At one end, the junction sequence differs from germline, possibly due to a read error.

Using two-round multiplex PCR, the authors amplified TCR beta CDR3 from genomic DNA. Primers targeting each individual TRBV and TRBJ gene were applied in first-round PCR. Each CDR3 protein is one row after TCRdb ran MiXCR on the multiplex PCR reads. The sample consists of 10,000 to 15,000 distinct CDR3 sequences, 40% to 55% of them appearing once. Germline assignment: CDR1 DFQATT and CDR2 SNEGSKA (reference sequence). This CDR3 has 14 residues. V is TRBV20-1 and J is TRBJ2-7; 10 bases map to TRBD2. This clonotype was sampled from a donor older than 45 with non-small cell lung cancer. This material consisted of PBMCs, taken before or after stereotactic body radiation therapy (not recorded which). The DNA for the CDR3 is TGCGGTGCTATCCGGACTAGCGGTACAAGGGAGCAGTACTTC. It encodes CGAIRTSGTREQYF.